This passage covers 29 T cell receptor beta chains from one sample sequenced in a study of T-cell memory formation after mild COVID-19. TCRdb independently ran MiXCR on the 5' RACE reads; one entry per CDR3 protein. The table records approximately 60,000 distinct CDR3 sequences, about 10% of them present only once. The specimen sequenced was PBMCs or a T cell subset sorted from them (not recorded which). The receptors here all came from a young man who had mild COVID-19 (a few samples of this study predate the infection). Cell type and time point are not known.

This rearrangement joins TRBV24-1 to TRBJ2-5; a possible D gene is TRBD2 (5 bases). Germline V gene lookup returns CDR1 KGHDR and CDR2 SFDVKD. V was clipped by 7 bases and J by 3 bases, with 23 bases between them. The length of the CDR3 is 17 residues. Here the CDR3 reads CATSDNGVGHDKETQYF. CDR3 DNA sequence: TGTGCCACCAGCGACAACGGGGTAGGGCACGATAAAGAGACCCAGTACTTC.

The rearrangement links TRBV5-1 to TRBJ1-1; D ambiguous. The ends were cut back, 4 bases at V and 0 bases at J, with 7 bases in the middle. The CDR3 extends over 13 amino acids. The V gene's germline CDR1 is SGHRS and CDR2 YFSETQ. CDR3 sequence: CASSLTVNTEAFF. CDR3 DNA: TGCGCCAGCAGCCTGACGGTGAACACTGAAGCTTTCTTT.

The V and J genes are TRBV20-1 and TRBJ1-6, with D maybe TRBD1 (5 bases). CDR3 size: 15 residues. With 2 bases removed from V and 7 bases from J, the gap between germline ends came to 15 bases. The germline V gene has CDR1 DFQATT and CDR2 SNEGSKA (reference sequence). CDR3 DNA: TGCAGTGCTAGACCAGCCACAGGCCCCAATTCACCCCTCCACTTT. It specifies CSARPATGPNSPLHF.

Only a few counts were recorded for this clonotype. This chain joins TRBV20-1 and TRBJ2-7, with TRBD2 identical over 11 bases. Germline loops: CDR1 DFQATT, CDR2 SNEGSKA (reference sequence). The V segment lost 3 bases and the J segment 7 bases; nucleotides outside the gene matches: 2. The CDR3 totals 12 residues. The CDR3: CSARTSGDEQYV. The CDR3, as DNA: TGCAGTGCTAGGACTAGCGGGGATGAGCAGTACGTC.

In this sample, this clonotype turned up a few times. This chain connects TRBV7-2 to TRBJ1-1, with D possibly being TRBD1 (6 bases). Germline V gene sequence: CDR1 SGHTA, CDR2 FQGNSA. The CDR3 extends over 12 amino acids. V lost 8 bases, J lost 6 bases, and 13 bases lay in between. The chain's CDR3 is CASGGAGSEAFF. The CDR3, as DNA: TGTGCCAGCGGGGGGGCAGGCTCTGAAGCTTTCTTT. The variable domain in full, completed from reference TRBV7-2 and TRBJ1-1, reads GAGVSQSPSNKVTEKGKDVELRCDPISGHTALYWYRQSLGQGLEFLIYFQGNSAPDKSGLPSDRFSAERTGGSVSTLTIQRTQQEDSAVYLCASGGAGSEAFFGQGTRLTVV.

V usage is TRBV9 and J usage is TRBJ2-7, with a tentative D call TRBD1 (5 bases). Trimming stripped 0 bases from V and 4 bases from J, with 14 bases between. This CDR3 has 15 amino acids. Per the germline V gene, CDR1 is SGDLS and CDR2 is YYNGEE. CDR3 coding DNA: TGTGCCAGCAGCGTAGACCCCGACAGTTCTTACGAGCAGTACTTC. Its translation: CASSVDPDSSYEQYF. The complete variable domain, with remaining parts taken from reference TRBV9 and TRBJ2-7, reads DSGVTQTPKHLITATGQRVTLRCSPRSGDLSVYWYQQSLDQGLQFLIQYYNGEERAKGNILERFSAQQFPDLHSELNLSSLELGDSALYFCASSVDPDSSYEQYFGPGTRLTVT.

This clonotype turned up a few times. The rearrangement links TRBV5-1 to TRBJ1-2; the D gene is possibly TRBD1 (6 bases). V was clipped by 4 bases and J by 4 bases, with 14 bases between them. CDR1 and CDR2 from the germline V gene are SGHRS and YFSETQ. This CDR3 region has 14 residues. CDR3 residues: CASSQVGQSYGYTF. CDR3 coding DNA: TGCGCCAGCAGCCAGGTTGGACAGTCCTATGGCTACACCTTC.

The chain links TRBV6-1 to TRBJ2-7; no clear D gene. V was pared by 4 bases and J by 5 bases, with 12 bases between. The CDR3 consists of 13 residues. The germline V gene encodes CDR1 MNHNS and CDR2 SASEGT. The chain's CDR3 is CASSVSAWDEQYV. CDR3 sequence (DNA): TGTGCCAGCAGTGTATCGGCCTGGGACGAGCAGTACGTC.

Only a few counts were recorded for this clonotype. The chain combines TRBV5-1 with TRBJ2-3; possibly TRBD2 for D (5 bases). The V and J ends lost 3 bases and 3 bases respectively, with 14 bases between them. The CDR3 contains 15 residues. Germline V CDR1 and CDR2: SGHRS, YFSETQ. CDR3 in DNA: TGCGCCAGCAGCTATCCTGGGTCGGGGACAGATACGCAGTATTTT. This codes for CASSYPGSGTDTQYF.

This clonotype has a count of ten or more. V is TRBV9 and J is TRBJ2-7; 7 bases align to TRBD1. Germline V CDR1 and CDR2: SGDLS, YYNGEE. The CDR3 totals 14 residues. Trimming took 0 bases from V and 6 from J; bases not matched to a gene: 6. CDR3 loop: CASSVVSGGGEQYF. Here the CDR3 DNA reads TGTGCCAGCAGCGTAGTCTCAGGGGGTGGCGAGCAGTACTTC.

This clonotype has a count of ten or more. The chain couples TRBV6-2 or TRBV6-3 to TRBJ2-1; D may be TRBD2 (6 bases). V was pared by 6 bases and J by 8 bases, with 20 bases between. CDR1 and CDR2 from the germline V gene are MNHEY and SVGEGT. This CDR3 is 15 amino acids long. CDR3 loop: CASSLNPDWGDEQFF. The DNA of the CDR3 is TGTGCCAGCAGCTTGAATCCCGACTGGGGGGATGAGCAGTTCTTC.

This chain links TRBV6-5 with TRBJ2-1, with TRBD1 as a possible D gene (6 bases). This CDR3 has 20 residues. Trimming pared 5 bases from V and 2 bases from J, leaving 28 bases between. CDR1 MNHEY and CDR2 SVGAGI come from the germline V gene. CDR3 in amino acids: CASSTQFGNRVRSTYNEQFF. Written as DNA, the CDR3 is TGTGCCAGCAGTACCCAGTTCGGTAACAGGGTAAGGAGCACCTACAATGAGCAGTTCTTC.

The table lists this clonotype with a few counts. The chain joins TRBV2 to TRBJ2-2, with D perhaps given as TRBD1 or TRBD2 (5 bases each). The CDR3 length is 14 residues. The V gene lost 8 bases and the J gene lost 1 base, with 11 bases spanning the gap. Germline V gene data show CDR1 as SNHLY and CDR2 as FYNNEI. The CDR3 region is CASDGTQNTGELFF. In DNA, the CDR3 is TGTGCCAGCGATGGGACCCAGAACACCGGGGAGCTGTTTTTT.

This clonotype appeared many times. This sequence joins TRBV5-1 and TRBJ2-3; D could derive from TRBD1 or TRBD2 (5 bases each). The V end lost 4 bases, the J end lost 0 bases, and 6 bases lay between the germline ends. CDR1 SGHRS and CDR2 YFSETQ come from the germline V gene. The CDR3 has 13 residues. For the CDR3, the DNA is TGCGCCAGCAGCCGGGACAGCACAGATACGCAGTATTTT. Protein sequence: CASSRDSTDTQYF.

The chain joins TRBV6-6 to TRBJ1-1; 8 bases fit TRBD1. This CDR3 has 13 residues. Losses at the gene ends were 6 bases for V and 7 bases for J; bases not matched to a gene: 7. Germline CDR1 MNHNY, CDR2 SVGAGI (reference sequence). The CDR3 is CASSSQGAGEAFF. Written as DNA, the CDR3 is TGTGCCAGCAGCTCCCAGGGGGCCGGTGAAGCTTTCTTT.

This clonotype was picked up many times. The gene calls are TRBV5-1 and TRBJ2-6; D is ambiguous. The V and J ends lost 0 bases and 1 base respectively, with 11 bases between them. This CDR3 contains 17 residues. CDR1 and CDR2 from the germline V gene are SGHRS and YFSETQ. CDR3 DNA sequence: TGCGCCAGCAGCTTGGTATTGCCAGGATCTGGGGCCAACGTCCTGACTTTC. It codes for CASSLVLPGSGANVLTF.

This clonotype was counted a few times. V and J are TRBV27 and TRBJ1-6; TRBD1 aligns across 7 bases. Germline trimming cut 5 bases from V and 8 bases from J; bases unmatched to any gene: 6. The CDR3 covers 14 residues. Per the germline V gene, CDR1 is MNHEY and CDR2 is SMNVEV (reference sequence). This CDR3 is CASSPPQGDSPLHF. The CDR3 bases are TGTGCCAGCAGTCCTCCCCAGGGGGATTCACCCCTCCACTTT.

This chain uses TRBV7-6 with TRBJ2-7, with 7 bases lining up with TRBD1. Germline loops: CDR1 SGHVS, CDR2 FNYEAQ. The V segment lost 3 bases and the J segment 7 bases; nucleotides outside the gene matches: 6. The CDR3 consists of 13 residues. CDR3 protein: CASSLEQGMEQYV. The CDR3 bases are TGTGCCAGCAGCTTGGAACAGGGGATGGAGCAGTACGTC.

This clonotype showed up many times. The chain carries TRBV7-2 and TRBJ2-5; TRBD1 might be the D (5 bases). In germline, CDR1 is SGHTA, CDR2 FQGNSA. Trimming left V 4 bases short and J 5 bases short, with 14 bases between. The CDR3 has 14 amino acids. CDR3 in DNA: TGTGCCAGCAGCTCCAGGGCCCGGGTGGAGACCCAGTACTTC. Translating gives CASSSRARVETQYF.

This clonotype has at least ten counts. The genes are TRBV6-2 or TRBV6-3 and TRBJ2-3; 9 bases line up with TRBD2. V dropped 7 bases and J dropped 2; count of bases not matched to a gene: 4. The CDR3 has 14 amino acids. Germline V gives CDR1 MNHEY, CDR2 SVGEGT. Here the CDR3 DNA reads TGTGCCAGCAAGATAGCGGGGGTCACAGATACGCAGTATTTT. As protein: CASKIAGVTDTQYF.

This clonotype was counted between two and nine times. The chain uses TRBV6-5 and TRBJ2-5, with TRBD1 matching 9 bases. The ends lost 4 bases at V and 7 bases at J; junction bases unmatched: 7. Germline-derived CDR1 and CDR2 are MNHEY and SVGAGI. The CDR3 spans 14 residues. CDR3 sequence: CASSSGTGIGTQYF. CDR3 DNA: TGTGCCAGCAGTTCCGGGACAGGGATAGGGACCCAGTACTTC.

This clonotype occurred a few times. The chain combines TRBV12-3 or TRBV12-4 with TRBJ2-1; TRBD2 aligns across 8 bases. V lost 6 bases, J lost 13 bases, and 8 bases stayed unmatched. The CDR3 runs to 12 residues. The CDR3 coding sequence is TGTGCCAGCAGCCCTACTAGCGGAAATCAGTTCTTC. This codes for CASSPTSGNQFF.

In its sample, this clonotype was seen many times. The CDR3 here is CASSLTGPRINSPLHF. The CDR3 bases are TGTGCCAGCAGCTTGACCGGCCCCCGAATCAATTCACCCCTCCACTTT. The V gene is TRBV7-2, the J gene TRBJ1-6, with D unresolved. The V gene's germline CDR1 is SGHTA and CDR2 FQGNSA. This CDR3 is 16 amino acids long. Trimming took off 3 bases at V and 7 bases at J, with 16 bases between the two ends.

This clonotype has ten or more counts. The genes are TRBV5-1 and TRBJ2-5, with 7 bases that match TRBD1. This CDR3 comprises 15 residues. CDR1 is SGHRS and CDR2 is YFSETQ in the germline V gene. Losses at the gene ends were 1 base for V and 2 bases for J; bases not matched to a gene: 5. CDR3 bases: TGCGCCAGCAGCTTGTTGACAGGGACACAAGAGACCCAGTACTTC. It translates to CASSLLTGTQETQYF.

The chain is built from TRBV5-1 and TRBJ2-4, with D tentatively TRBD1 (6 bases). The V end lost 0 bases, the J end lost 2 bases, and 9 bases lay between the germline ends. Germline V lookup: CDR1 SGHRS, CDR2 YFSETQ. The CDR3 is made up of 15 amino acids. The CDR3 DNA follows: TGCGCCAGCAGCTTGGCCTGGGGGCCCAAAAACATTCAGTACTTC. The encoded protein is CASSLAWGPKNIQYF.

The J gene is TRBJ1-2, the V gene TRBV3-1; D ambiguous. This CDR3 region has 15 residues. Germline values: CDR1 LGHDT, CDR2 YNNKEL (reference sequence). Trimming cost V 0 bases and J 2 bases, with 10 bases left between them. The CDR3 sequence: CASSQDGVGNYGYTF. Written as DNA, the CDR3 is TGTGCCAGCAGCCAAGATGGGGTAGGAAACTATGGCTACACCTTC.

This clonotype was recorded at least ten times. The final CDR3 position lacks the conserved phenylalanine or tryptophan, pointing to a likely read error. The DNA is omitted, as the CDR3 cannot be located on it reliably, and the CDR3 follows TCRdb's listing. The chain employs TRBV5-1 and TRBJ2-3; the table's D call, TRBD2, was not checked against the DNA. Counting both end residues, the CDR3 totals 12 amino acids. Germline CDR1 is SGHRS and CDR2 is YFSETQ. The CDR3 reads CASSLDGGLADI.

This clonotype showed up just a few times. The J gene is TRBJ2-2, the V gene TRBV7-2; 8 positions match TRBD1. J lost 5 bases, V lost 5 bases, and 7 bases had no gene match. This CDR3 is 15 amino acids long. Germline V gene data show CDR1 as SGHTA and CDR2 as FQGNSA. In DNA form, the CDR3 reads TGTGCCAGCAGCAACCGGGACAGGATGACCGGGGAGCTGTTTTTT. Translation gives CASSNRDRMTGELFF.

The V and J genes are TRBV7-2 and TRBJ2-3; D is perhaps TRBD1 or TRBD2 (6 bases each). Trimming took 5 bases from V and 6 from J, leaving 18 bases between them. Germline assignment: CDR1 SGHTA and CDR2 FQGNSA. The CDR3 has 15 residues. CDR3 bases: TGTGCCAGCAGCACCGGGGGCCCGCTGGCGGATACGCAGTATTTT. Protein: CASSTGGPLADTQYF.